These 29 T cell receptor beta chains came from one sample sequenced in a study of blood T cell repertoires in COVID-19 (dated by TCRdb to the early 2020s). To prepare the library, the immunoSEQ multiplex PCR assay was applied. Imported from immuneACCESS, the table was reduced by TCRdb to in-frame sequences with V and J called. These copies leave out some clones; in studies compared against another copy, an unresolved V gene accounts for under half, and the cause of the remainder is not known. Across this sample there are 200,000 to 250,000 clones, with around three quarters seen only once. Roughly 6.7% of the sample is held by the ten biggest clonotypes. Sequencing was carried out using peripheral blood. Receptors were obtained from a woman in her seventies with acute or convalescent COVID-19.

This chain uses TRBV6-2 or TRBV6-3 with TRBJ2-3, with TRBD2 matching 9 bases. Trimming took 5 bases from V and 5 from J; bases not matched to a gene: 8. The CDR3 has 15 residues. CDR1 and CDR2 (germline): MNHEY, SVGEGT. CDR3 protein: CASSQAGGPGDTQYF. CDR3 nucleotides: TGTGCCAGCAGTCAGGCGGGGGGGCCGGGAGATACGCAGTATTTT.

The chain couples TRBV27 to TRBJ2-5, with D unresolved. V was shortened by 5 bases and J by 5 bases, with 9 bases between the two germline ends. CDR1 and CDR2 from the germline V gene are MNHEY and SMNVEV (reference sequence). The CDR3 consists of 12 residues. The CDR3 nucleotides are TGTGCCAGCAGTCCCAAGGAGGAGACCCAGTACTTC. Amino acid sequence: CASSPKEETQYF.

This clone came up once. The V gene is TRBV4-1, the J gene TRBJ1-2; maybe TRBD1 (6 bases). Trimming left V 7 bases short and J 5 bases short, with 20 bases between. The CDR3 has 15 residues. CDR1 is MGHRA and CDR2 is YSYEKL in the germline V gene. CDR3 coding DNA: TGCGCCAGCAACAGGGACACAGAGGCCCCTTATGGCTACACCTTC. Encoded protein: CASNRDTEAPYGYTF.

J is TRBJ2-5 and V is TRBV19; TRBD1 aligns across 8 bases. Trimming at V came to 5 bases and at J to 5 bases, leaving 7 bases not matched to a gene. CDR3 length: 14 residues. Germline loops: CDR1 LNHDA, CDR2 SQIVND (reference sequence). The CDR3 loop reads CASSHPGGWETQYF. CDR3 sequence (DNA): TGTGCCAGTAGTCACCCAGGGGGCTGGGAGACCCAGTACTTC.

This chain connects TRBV5-5 to TRBJ2-5, with 7 bases aligning to TRBD2. CDR1 is SGHKS, CDR2 YYEKEE, per germline (reference sequence). CDR3 length: 16 residues. V gave up 3 bases and J gave up 9 bases; unmatched junction bases: 17. CDR3 residues: CASSWEGDLAVGAQYF. DNA for the CDR3: TGTGCCAGCAGCTGGGAAGGGGACCTAGCGGTGGGGGCCCAGTACTTC. The full variable domain, its missing parts supplied by reference TRBV5-5 and TRBJ2-5, is DAGVTQSPTHLIKTRGQQVTLRCSPISGHKSVSWYQQVLGQGPQFIFQYYEKEERGRGNFPDRFSARQFPNYSSELNVNALLLGDSALYLCASSWEGDLAVGAQYFGPGTRLLVL.

The rearrangement uses TRBV14 and TRBJ1-6; D remains unclear. The CDR3 has 15 residues. V was trimmed by 2 bases and J by 10 bases, leaving 15 bases between them. Germline CDR1 is SGHDN and CDR2 is FVKESK. CDR3 DNA sequence: TGTGCCAGCAGCCAATTGGAGGGAAGTCGATCACCCCTCCACTTT. Its translation is CASSQLEGSRSPLHF.

The chain couples TRBV27 to TRBJ1-3, with 7 bases identical to TRBD1. The junction had 7 bases not matched to a gene; V was cut back by 2 bases and J by 0 bases. Per the germline V gene, CDR1 is MNHEY and CDR2 is SMNVEV (reference sequence). The CDR3 covers 17 residues. The CDR3 DNA reads TGTGCCAGCAGTTTAAGGCCAGGGGGAGGCTCTGGAAACACCATATATTTT. Amino acid sequence: CASSLRPGGGSGNTIYF.

V usage is TRBV11-2 and J usage is TRBJ2-3, with 10 bases that match TRBD2. Germline CDR1 SGHAT, CDR2 FQNNGV. This CDR3 spans 15 amino acids. Trimming took 4 bases from V and 7 from J; bases not matched to a gene: 8. Here the CDR3 reads CASSYYTSGVYTQYF. The CDR3 DNA follows: TGTGCCAGCAGCTATTATACTAGCGGGGTATATACGCAGTATTTT.

V is TRBV6-6 and J is TRBJ2-6, with D possibly TRBD1 on 5 matching bases. CDR3 length: 17 amino acids. Germline CDR1 MNHNY, CDR2 SVGAGI (reference sequence). Trimming removed 5 bases from V and 1 base from J, with 15 bases in between. The CDR3 here is CASSLDQGGSGANVLTF. The CDR3 region has the DNA TGTGCCAGCAGTCTGGACCAGGGCGGTTCTGGGGCCAACGTCCTGACTTTC.

The gene calls are TRBV7-7 and TRBJ2-1; maybe TRBD1 (6 bases). CDR1 is SSHAT, CDR2 FNYEAQ, per germline (reference sequence). Trimming cost V 5 bases and J 4 bases, with 15 bases left between them. The CDR3 covers 15 residues. The chain's CDR3 is CASSLDQDRYNEQFF. As DNA, the CDR3 is TGTGCCAGCAGCCTCGACCAGGACAGATACAATGAGCAGTTCTTC. Combining the CDR3 with reference TRBV7-7 and TRBJ2-1 gives the whole variable domain GAGVSQSPRYKVTKRGQDVTLRCDPISSHATLYWYQQALGQGPEFLTYFNYEAQPDKSGLPSDRFSAERPEGSISTLTIQRTEQRDSAMYRCASSLDQDRYNEQFFGPGTRLTVL.

V usage is TRBV29-1 and J usage is TRBJ2-1; perhaps TRBD1 as D (5 bases). The CDR3 spans 11 residues. Trimming removed 2 bases from V and 7 bases from J, with 6 bases in between. Germline V CDR1 and CDR2: SQVTM, ANQGSEA. DNA for the CDR3: TGCAGCGTTGAACAGGGAAATGAGCAGTTCTTC. Residues: CSVEQGNEQFF.

For the CDR3, the DNA is TGTGCCTGGAGTGTACGGGGGGCGCGGGAGACCCAGTACTTC. Encoded protein: CAWSVRGARETQYF. The gene calls are TRBV30 and TRBJ2-5; a possible D gene is TRBD2 (7 bases). Trimming took 0 bases from V and 5 from J, leaving 13 bases between them. This CDR3 is built from 14 residues. Germline V lookup: CDR1 GTSNPN, CDR2 SVGIG (reference sequence).

This chain joins TRBV6-1 and TRBJ1-2; TRBD1 is a possible D gene (5 bases). This CDR3 region has 14 residues. With 2 bases removed from V and 6 bases from J, the gap between germline ends came to 13 bases. Per the germline V gene, CDR1 is MNHNS and CDR2 is SASEGT. The CDR3 nucleotides read TGTGCCAGCAGTGAAATCTATGGGGGGAATGGCTACACCTTC. The encoded protein is CASSEIYGGNGYTF.

The rearrangement joins TRBV24-1 to TRBJ2-1, with TRBD1 identical over 9 bases. Per germline, CDR1 KGHDR and CDR2 SFDVKD. The CDR3 totals 14 residues. V lost 4 bases and J lost 8; bases outside the gene matches: 5. In nucleotides, the CDR3 is TGTGCCACCAGTGAGCCGGGACAGGGATATGAGCAGTTCTTC. Translation gives CATSEPGQGYEQFF.

The chain joins TRBV24-1 to TRBJ2-3; D possibly corresponds to TRBD2 (5 bases). V was shortened by 7 bases and J by 5 bases, with 15 bases between the two germline ends. Germline CDR1 and CDR2: KGHDR and SFDVKD. The CDR3 is 14 residues long. For the CDR3, the DNA is TGTGCCACCAGCGGAGGCAAGGGTAGAGATACGCAGTATTTT. It specifies CATSGGKGRDTQYF.

The chain uses TRBV19 and TRBJ2-1; TRBD1 matches at 8 bases. Germline assignment: CDR1 LNHDA and CDR2 SQIVND (reference sequence). The ends lost 4 bases at V and 3 bases at J; junction bases unmatched: 5. The CDR3 spans 15 residues. CDR3 amino acids: CASSTRTGFYNEQFF. In DNA form, the CDR3 reads TGTGCCAGTAGTACAAGGACAGGGTTCTACAATGAGCAGTTCTTC.

This clone was found a few times. The chain recombines TRBV5-6 with TRBJ2-2; D is uncertain. The CDR3 extends over 14 amino acids. The germline V and J ends were trimmed by 6 bases and 7 bases, with 16 bases remaining between them. Germline V gene sequence: CDR1 SGHDT, CDR2 YYEEEE. This CDR3 reads CASTLGGLGGELFF. The CDR3 DNA sequence: TGTGCCAGCACCCTAGGCGGCTTGGGCGGGGAGCTGTTTTTT.

The V gene is TRBV24-1, the J gene TRBJ2-3; 16 bases are shared with TRBD2. This CDR3 has 17 residues. Germline CDR1 is KGHDR and CDR2 is SFDVKD. Germline trimming cut 4 bases from V and 4 bases from J; bases unmatched to any gene: 4. CDR3 sequence reads: CATSDPGTSGGADTQYF. CDR3 DNA sequence: TGTGCCACCAGTGACCCTGGGACTAGCGGGGGGGCAGATACGCAGTATTTT.

This clone was detected once. The J gene is TRBJ2-7, the V gene TRBV10-3, with D possibly matching TRBD1 (6 bases). Trimming stripped 0 bases from V and 2 bases from J, with 8 bases between. The V gene's germline CDR1 is ENHRY and CDR2 SYGVKD. This CDR3 has 14 residues. The CDR3 here is CAISESDSPYEQYV. CDR3 bases: TGTGCCATCAGTGAGTCGGACAGCCCCTACGAGCAGTACGTC.

V gene TRBV14 combines with J gene TRBJ2-5; 7 bases map to TRBD1. This CDR3 spans 15 amino acids. Looked up from germline, CDR1 is SGHDN and CDR2 is FVKESK. The trim removed 1 base at V and 5 bases at J, leaving 7 bases unmatched. CDR3 protein: CASSQGGGRQETQYF. The DNA for the CDR3 is TGTGCCAGCAGCCAAGGAGGGGGCAGGCAGGAGACCCAGTACTTC.

The chain is built from TRBV25-1 and TRBJ1-5, with D perhaps matching TRBD1 (5 bases). V was shortened by 3 bases and J by 4 bases, with 10 bases between the two germline ends. Germline V gives CDR1 MGHDK, CDR2 SYGVNS. The CDR3 consists of 14 residues. The CDR3 loop reads CASSDPTVNQPQHF. The CDR3 DNA reads as TGTGCCAGCAGTGATCCGACAGTAAATCAGCCCCAGCATTTT.

V gene TRBV5-1 combines with J gene TRBJ1-2; TRBD1 agrees at 8 bases. CDR3 length equals 15 residues. In germline, CDR1 is SGHRS, CDR2 YFSETQ. Germline trimming cut 3 bases from V and 2 bases from J; bases unmatched to any gene: 6. CDR3 sequence: CASSSDGQGNYGYTF. DNA for the CDR3: TGCGCCAGCAGCTCGGACGGACAGGGCAACTATGGCTACACCTTC. Filled out from reference TRBV5-1 and TRBJ1-2, the complete variable domain reads KAGVTQTPRYLIKTRGQQVTLSCSPISGHRSVSWYQQTPGQGLQFLFEYFSETQRNKGNFPGRFSGRQFSNSRSEMNVSTLELGDSALYLCASSSDGQGNYGYTFGSGTRLTVV.

The chain carries TRBV7-2 and TRBJ1-5; maybe TRBD1 (5 bases). CDR3 length: 13 amino acids. Germline lookup yields CDR1 SGHTA and CDR2 FQGNSA. V dropped 8 bases and J dropped 6 bases, with 14 bases sitting between them. CDR3 residues: CASARGRGQPQHF. For the CDR3, the DNA is TGTGCCAGCGCTCGGGGGAGGGGTCAGCCCCAGCATTTT.

This clone appeared a few times. CDR3: CASSPAQNYGYTF. DNA for the CDR3: TGTGCCAGTAGCCCTGCACAAAACTATGGCTACACCTTC. V gene TRBV19 combines with J gene TRBJ1-2, with unresolved D. Looked up from germline, CDR1 is LNHDA and CDR2 is SQIVND (reference sequence). The CDR3 totals 13 residues. Trimming cost V 6 bases and J 2 bases, with 10 bases left between them.

This chain links TRBV10-3 with TRBJ1-1, with D hard to call. The germline gives CDR1 ENHRY, CDR2 SYGVKD. V lost 2 bases to trimming and J lost 1 base, with 5 bases between them. CDR3 length: 13 residues. CDR3 sequence (DNA): TGTGCCATCAGTGAGGCAGAGAACACTGAAGCTTTCTTT. It translates to CAISEAENTEAFF.

The chain is built from TRBV30 and TRBJ1-2, with 9 bases identical to TRBD1. Unmatched junction bases numbered 6, after V lost 7 bases and J lost 3 bases. The CDR3 sequence is 13 residues long. The V gene's germline CDR1 is GTSNPN and CDR2 SVGIG (reference sequence). CDR3: CASKQGADYGYTF. In DNA, the CDR3 is TGTGCCTCTAAACAGGGGGCGGACTATGGCTACACCTTC.

The rearrangement links TRBV10-1 to TRBJ1-5; 7 nucleotides match TRBD1. V was clipped by 6 bases and J by 2 bases; unmatched bases: 4. The CDR3 runs to 14 residues. CDR1 is WNHNN, CDR2 SYGVQD, per germline (reference sequence). CDR3 residues: CASSAGQGNQPQHF. Here the CDR3 DNA reads TGCGCCAGCAGCGCCGGACAGGGCAATCAGCCCCAGCATTTT.

This clone has only one observation. The gene calls are TRBV10-2 and TRBJ2-5; a possible D gene is TRBD1 (6 bases). From germline, CDR1 is WSHSY and CDR2 SAAADI. CDR3 length: 14 residues. V lost 3 bases and J lost 1, with 9 bases in between. The CDR3 is CASSDTGPQETQYF. DNA of the CDR3: TGCGCCAGCAGTGATACAGGGCCCCAAGAGACCCAGTACTTC.

V is TRBV19 and J is TRBJ2-1; TRBD2 aligns across 14 bases. The CDR3 is made up of 16 amino acids. Germline V gene sequence: CDR1 LNHDA, CDR2 SQIVND (reference sequence). Germline trimming cut 4 bases from V and 8 bases from J; bases unmatched to any gene: 7. CDR3 coding DNA: TGTGCCAGTAGTACCAGACTAGCGGGGGGGCTCGATGAGCAGTTCTTC. Amino acids: CASSTRLAGGLDEQFF. The full variable domain, with the rest looked up from reference TRBV19 and TRBJ2-1, is DGGITQSPKYLFRKEGQNVTLSCEQNLNHDAMYWYRQDPGQGLRLIYYSQIVNDFQKGDIAEGYSVSREKKESFPLTVTSAQKNPTAFYLCASSTRLAGGLDEQFFGPGTRLTVL.